Each of the 3 T cell receptor beta chains below was sequenced from the same sample in a study of response to subunit inactivated influenza vaccine. From the RT-PCR reads, TCRdb called clonotypes with MiXCR, one entry per CDR3 protein. The sample has 430,000 or so distinct CDR3 sequences; about 10% are singletons. Material: PBMCs from blood, obtained 40 to 50 days after vaccination. The source of these receptors is a man aged 50 or older who received an inactivated influenza vaccine.

This clonotype was observed a handful of times. The V gene is TRBV6-1, the J gene TRBJ2-7, with unresolved D. The CDR3 sequence is 14 residues long. The ends were cut back, 7 bases at V and 1 base at J, with 14 bases in the middle. Looked up from germline, CDR1 is MNHNS and CDR2 is SASEGT. The CDR3 region has the DNA TGTGCCAGCAAGATAAGATGGGGTTCCTACGAGCAGTACTTC. Translating gives CASKIRWGSYEQYF.

This clonotype was detected only a few times. This chain connects TRBV28 to TRBJ2-3, with D hard to call. V lost 8 bases and J lost 4, with 13 bases in between. Germline V gene sequence: CDR1 MDHEN, CDR2 SYDVKM. The CDR3 runs 13 residues. Written as DNA, the CDR3 is TGTGCCAGCCGCGCTCAGAGCCCAGATACGCAGTATTTT. It translates to CASRAQSPDTQYF.

This chain links TRBV6-5 with TRBJ2-2; possibly TRBD1 for D (6 bases). The CDR3 is made up of 12 amino acids. Germline lookup yields CDR1 MNHEY and CDR2 SVGAGI. Trimming removed 8 bases at V and 6 bases at J, with 10 bases between. The CDR3 DNA sequence: TGTGCCAGCGCCAGGGGCTCCGGGGAGCTGTTTTTT. This translates into CASARGSGELFF.